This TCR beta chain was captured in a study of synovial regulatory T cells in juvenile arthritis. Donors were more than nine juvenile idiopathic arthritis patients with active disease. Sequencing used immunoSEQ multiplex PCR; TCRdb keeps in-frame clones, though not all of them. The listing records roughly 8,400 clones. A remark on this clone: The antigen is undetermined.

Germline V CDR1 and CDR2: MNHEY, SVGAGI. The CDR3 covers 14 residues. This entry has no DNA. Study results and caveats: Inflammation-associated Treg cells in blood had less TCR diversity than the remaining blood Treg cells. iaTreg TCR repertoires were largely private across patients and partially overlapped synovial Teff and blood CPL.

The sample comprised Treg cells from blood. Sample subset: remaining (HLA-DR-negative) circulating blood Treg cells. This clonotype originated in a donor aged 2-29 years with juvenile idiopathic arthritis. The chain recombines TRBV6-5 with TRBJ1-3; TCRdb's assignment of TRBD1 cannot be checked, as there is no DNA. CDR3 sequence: CASSRQTSGNTIYF.